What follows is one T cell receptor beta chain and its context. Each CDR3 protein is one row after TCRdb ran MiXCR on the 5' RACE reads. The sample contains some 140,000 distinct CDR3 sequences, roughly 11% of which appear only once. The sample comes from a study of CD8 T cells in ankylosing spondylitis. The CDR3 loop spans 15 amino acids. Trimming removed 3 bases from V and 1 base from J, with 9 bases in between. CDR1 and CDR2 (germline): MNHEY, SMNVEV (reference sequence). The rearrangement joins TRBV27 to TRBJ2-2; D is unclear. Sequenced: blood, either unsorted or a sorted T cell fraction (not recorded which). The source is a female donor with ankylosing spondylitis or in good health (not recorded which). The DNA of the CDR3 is TGTGCCAGCAGTTTTCAGAAAATGAACACCGGGGAGCTGTTTTTT. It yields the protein CASSFQKMNTGELFF.